These 20 T cell receptor beta chains were all obtained from the same sample, sequenced in a study of tissue T cells after allogeneic stem cell transplantation (dated by TCRdb to between 2021 and 2024). Library prep was done by the immunoSEQ multiplex PCR assay. In TCRdb, the immuneACCESS table is reduced to in-frame sequences with V and J assigned. These tables do not hold every clone; where another copy was compared, an unresolved V gene accounts for under half, and the others remain unexplained. The table for this sample lists about 9,000 clones; 36% of them were counted only once. The top ten clones comprise around 5.4% of the sample. Read against the paper, the sample's time point label means: mouse harvest day 14 after allogeneic transplant. Each mouse graft consisted of 10^7 T-cell-depleted bone marrow cells plus 10^6 splenic CD5+ T cells and was given by tail vein injection. The specimen sequenced was skin. Receptors originate from a female BALB/c mouse given C57BL/6 T cells with graft-versus-host disease after an allogeneic hematopoietic cell transplant.

Turning to this clone: The gene names here belong to mouse. Read sequence stops 1 residue before the CDR3 end, and the germline J gene provides the missing end. The V and J genes are TRBV5 and TRBJ2-1; D is perhaps TRBD1 (6 bases). Trimming shortened V by 3 bases and J by 1 base, and 7 bases separated the two germline ends. The CDR3 has 14 amino acids. Germline loops: CDR1 LGHNA, CDR2 YNLKQL (reference sequence). The chain's CDR3 is CASSQGQNYAEQFF. Partial CDR3 DNA: TGTGCCAGCAGCCAGGGACAAAACTATGCTGAGCAGTTC.

This clone is categorized as medium-sized. Gene names follow the mouse nomenclature. The CDR3 here is CSSSQSNNQDTQYF. The sequenced part of the CDR3 DNA is TGCTCCAGCAGTCAATCGAACAACCAAGACACCCAGTAC. The V gene is TRBV23, the J gene TRBJ2-5. Read data end 1 residue before the CDR3 end; the end is taken from the germline J gene. The CDR3 length is 14 residues. The germline V gene has CDR1 KGHTA and CDR2 FQNQQP.

As regards this clone: The listed genes are named as in mouse. Sequencing ends 1 residue short of the CDR3 end; the germline J gene provides the rest. The rearrangement links TRBV3 to TRBJ2-3, with 8 bases fitting TRBD2. Germline V gives CDR1 SNHLY, CDR2 FYNGKV (reference sequence). V lost 5 bases, J lost 0 bases, and 4 bases stayed unmatched. The CDR3 spans 15 residues. This CDR3 reads CASSRGLGSAETLYF. The sequenced CDR3 bases are TGTGCCAGCAGCCGCGGACTGGGTAGTGCAGAAACGCTGTAT.

A remark on this clone: Gene names denote mouse genes. The read falls 1 residue short of the CDR3 end, and the missing part is taken from the germline J gene. This chain uses TRBV15 with TRBJ1-4; 12 bases align to TRBD1. Unmatched junction bases numbered 2, after V lost 6 bases and J lost 6 bases. The CDR3 consists of 14 residues. Germline V gene data show CDR1 as SGHND and CDR2 as FRSKSL. CDR3 DNA (partial): TGTGCCAGCAGGGGGACAGGGGGCGACGAAAGATTATTT. Protein: CASRGTGGDERLF. The CDR3 in full is CASRGTGGDERLFF.

In regard to this clone: Genes here carry mouse names. The CDR3 end lies 1 residue beyond the end of the read and is filled in from the germline J gene. This chain joins TRBV19 and TRBJ2-2; D perhaps matches TRBD1 (6 bases). The germline gives CDR1 FNHDT, CDR2 SITEND (reference sequence). V lost 0 bases and J 2 bases, leaving 8 bases between the germline ends. The CDR3 is 15 residues long. The CDR3 DNA, read in part, is TGTGCCAGCAGTATAGCACAGGGCAACACCGGGCAGCTCTAC. Residues: CASSIAQGNTGQLY. The whole CDR3 is CASSIAQGNTGQLYF.

This clone was detected a few times. Mouse gene names and germline throughout. The CDR3 goes on 1 residue after the read ends, and that part is filled in from the germline J gene. This chain uses TRBV3 with TRBJ2-7, with a tentative D call TRBD2 (6 bases). V lost 4 bases and J lost 3, with 7 bases in between. Germline V gene lookup returns CDR1 SNHLY and CDR2 FYNGKV (reference sequence). The CDR3 covers 12 residues. The chain's CDR3 is CASSSGLYEQYF. The CDR3 DNA, read in part, is TGTGCCAGCAGCTCGGGACTCTATGAACAGTAC.

As regards this clone: Gene names refer to mouse genes. Partial CDR3 DNA: TGTGCAAGCAGCTTCTGGGGGGGCTCCTATGAACAGTAC. Protein: CASSFWGGSYEQY. The whole CDR3 sequence is CASSFWGGSYEQYF. The V call is TRBV16, the J call TRBJ2-7; 9 bases align to TRBD2. The CDR3 end falls 1 residue outside the read, so it is completed with the germline J gene. The germline V gene encodes CDR1 SGHSA and CDR2 FRNQAP. The CDR3 has 14 amino acids. V was clipped by 3 bases and J by 0 bases; unmatched bases: 0.

Concerning this clone itself: Mouse gene names and germline throughout. Coverage ceases 1 residue before the CDR3 finishes, and the germline J gene fills in the end. The V call is TRBV12-2, the J call TRBJ2-4; D remains unclear. V was pared by 0 bases and J by 1 base, with 10 bases between. The CDR3 contains 15 residues. Germline V gene data show CDR1 as SGHLS and CDR2 as HYDKME. The CDR3 bases that were read are TGTGCCAGCTCTCTCGACGGGCTGGGTCAAAACACCTTGTAC. Its protein is CASSLDGLGQNTLY. The CDR3 in full is CASSLDGLGQNTLYF.

As to this clone: Mouse names are used for the genes. The read ends 1 residue before the CDR3 terminus; that terminus is restored from the germline J gene. The chain joins TRBV26 to TRBJ2-4, with 9 bases matching TRBD2. V shed 4 bases and J 5 bases; nucleotides not matched to a gene: 4. This CDR3 has 14 amino acids. Germline CDR1 KGHPV, CDR2 FQNQEV (reference sequence). CDR3 sequence: CASSRLGASNTLYF. CDR3 bases read: TGTGCCAGCAGTCGACTGGGGGCTTCAAACACCTTGTAC.

This clone turned up a few times. Mouse germline and gene names are used. The read ends 1 residue shy of where the CDR3 ends; the end is completed using the germline J gene. Additional DNA sequences in this sample encode the identical CDR3. This chain joins TRBV26 and TRBJ2-7; TRBD1 matches at 7 bases. This CDR3 has 12 residues. V shed 3 bases, J shed 4 bases, and the junction held 0 bases outside the gene matches. Germline CDR1 KGHPV, CDR2 FQNQEV (reference sequence). The CDR3: CASSLQGYEQYF. The sequenced CDR3 bases are TGTGCCAGCAGTCTACAGGGGTATGAACAGTAC.

As concerns this clone: Gene names follow the mouse nomenclature. The CDR3 goes on 1 residue after the read ends, and that part is filled in from the germline J gene. J is TRBJ1-2 and V is TRBV3, with D unresolved. Looked up from germline, CDR1 is SNHLY and CDR2 is FYNGKV (reference sequence). V was trimmed by 0 bases and J by 2 bases, leaving 1 base between them. This CDR3 is built from 12 residues. Partial CDR3 DNA: TGTGCCAGCAGCTTAGCGAACTCCGACTACACC. It specifies CASSLANSDYT. The full CDR3 sequence reads CASSLANSDYTF.

This clone was detected a few times. These gene names are mouse names. Read data end 1 residue before the CDR3 end; the end is taken from the germline J gene. The chain recombines TRBV26 with TRBJ2-5, with D maybe TRBD1 (5 bases). CDR1 is KGHPV, CDR2 FQNQEV, per germline (reference sequence). The CDR3 consists of 13 residues. V lost 2 bases and J lost 6, with 9 bases in between. The CDR3 sequence: CASSLQGADTQYF. The sequenced CDR3 bases are TGTGCCAGCAGTCTGCAGGGCGCGGACACCCAGTAC.

As to this clone: Germline and genes here are mouse. The read ends 1 residue early relative to the CDR3; the germline J gene fills the gap. The V gene is TRBV16, the J gene TRBJ2-4; unclear D gene. The ends were cut back, 1 base at V and 0 bases at J, with 5 bases in the middle. Per the germline V gene, CDR1 is SGHSA and CDR2 is FRNQAP. The CDR3 runs 14 residues. CDR3 region: CASSLGRSQNTLYF. The sequenced part of the CDR3 DNA is TGTGCAAGCAGCTTAGGTAGAAGTCAAAACACCTTGTAC.

This clone is termed medium-sized. Gene names are the mouse ones. The sequenced fragment ends 1 residue before the CDR3 boundary, so the rest is inferred from the germline J gene. V gene TRBV26 combines with J gene TRBJ1-4; D is ambiguous. The V end was cut by 2 bases, the J end by 4 bases, with 8 bases between. This CDR3 is built from 14 residues. Germline V lookup: CDR1 KGHPV, CDR2 FQNQEV (reference sequence). The CDR3 bases that were read are TGTGCCAGCAGTCTGAGGCAGCACAACGAAAGATTATTT. Amino acid sequence: CASSLRQHNERLF. The whole CDR3 sequence reads CASSLRQHNERLFF.

By proportion, this clone is medium-sized. The genes and germline here are from mouse. The CDR3 end is not reached by the read, which stops 1 residue before it; the germline J gene fills it in. The chain uses TRBV26 and TRBJ2-7; the match to TRBD1 covers 10 bases. J lost 6 bases, V lost 6 bases, and 5 bases had no gene match. This CDR3 contains 13 residues. Germline lookup yields CDR1 KGHPV and CDR2 FQNQEV (reference sequence). The sequenced CDR3 bases are TGTGCCAGCAGCCGACAGGGGGCCGGTGAACAGTAC. This translates into CASSRQGAGEQY. The CDR3 as a whole reads CASSRQGAGEQYF.

Comments on this clone: The gene names here belong to mouse. The read ends 1 residue early relative to the CDR3; the germline J gene fills the gap. J is TRBJ2-1 and V is TRBV12-2; D is undetermined. The CDR3 has 12 amino acids. The V and J ends lost 0 bases and 6 bases respectively, with 5 bases between them. Germline V gene data show CDR1 as SGHLS and CDR2 as HYDKME. This CDR3 reads CASSLPSAEQFF. The DNA read from the CDR3 is TGTGCCAGCTCTCTCCCCAGTGCTGAGCAGTTC.

Only a few counts were recorded for this clone. Gene labels here are mouse ones. This CDR3 is CASSSRQKNTGQLYF. The DNA read from the CDR3 is TGTGCCAGCAGCTCACGACAAAAAAACACCGGGCAGCTCTAC. The J gene is TRBJ2-2, the V gene TRBV3, with D unclear. Read data end 1 residue before the CDR3 end; the end is taken from the germline J gene. With 4 bases removed from V and 1 base from J, the gap between germline ends came to 10 bases. Germline V gene sequence: CDR1 SNHLY, CDR2 FYNGKV (reference sequence). The CDR3 contains 15 residues.

Of note for this clone: The gene names here belong to mouse. The sequenced part of the CDR3 DNA is TGCTCCAGCAGTCAATCGGGGACAGGTTCTGGAAATACGCTCTAT. Protein product: CSSSQSGTGSGNTLY. From start to end, the CDR3 is CSSSQSGTGSGNTLYF. V gene TRBV23 combines with J gene TRBJ1-3; the table names TRBD1, a call not compared with the DNA. Read data end 1 residue before the CDR3 end; the end is taken from the germline J gene. CDR1 KGHTA and CDR2 FQNQQP come from the germline V gene. The CDR3 extends over 16 amino acids.

In regard to this clone: Genes and germline come from the mouse. The read gets to within 1 residue of the CDR3 end, and the germline J gene fills in the rest. The same CDR3 can be traced to other DNA sequences in this sample. J is TRBJ1-1 and V is TRBV26, with unresolved D. V was pared by 3 bases and J by 1 base, with 6 bases between. The CDR3 is made up of 13 amino acids. In germline, CDR1 is KGHPV, CDR2 FQNQEV (reference sequence). CDR3 bases read: TGTGCCAGCAGTCTCCGGGGAAACACAGAAGTCTTC. Its translation is CASSLRGNTEVF. The CDR3 reads in full as CASSLRGNTEVFF.

Notes on this clone: All gene names here are mouse names. The missing CDR3 end, 1 residue past where the read stops, is filled in from the germline J gene. This chain uses TRBV26 with TRBJ1-2; no clear D gene. The germline CDR1 and CDR2 sequences are KGHPV and FQNQEV (reference sequence). This CDR3 is built from 13 residues. The ends were cut back, 6 bases at V and 0 bases at J, with 8 bases in the middle. The sequenced CDR3 bases are TGTGCCAGCAGCCCTACTTCAAACTCCGACTACACC. Protein sequence: CASSPTSNSDYT. The whole CDR3 reads CASSPTSNSDYTF.